A single sample gave rise to the 24 T cell receptor beta chains below, sequenced in a study of shared clonotypes between healthy human individuals. CD45RO negativity and positive selection for CCR7 defined naive CD8 cells, a population that excluded terminally differentiated effector memory CD45RA+ cells. Profiling relied on immunoSEQ multiplex PCR, and the TCRdb table lists in-frame clones only, not all of them. This table holds about 2 million clones, over 85% found once. The specimen sequenced was naive CD8+ T cells sorted from blood. The origin of the receptors is a man aged 18 to 29 in good health.

This clone has only one observation. The CDR3 loop reads CASSFGSRGETDTQYF. CDR3 DNA sequence: TGTGCCAGCAGCTTCGGGAGCCGCGGTGAAACAGATACGCAGTATTTT. The chain is built from TRBV9 and TRBJ2-3; D is perhaps TRBD2 (6 bases). This CDR3 has 16 residues. Germline values: CDR1 SGDLS, CDR2 YYNGEE. The V end was cut by 4 bases, the J end by 3 bases, with 18 bases between.

This chain uses TRBV7-2 with TRBJ1-1, with a tentative D call TRBD1 (5 bases). The germline V and J ends were trimmed by 1 base and 3 bases, with 12 bases remaining between them. The CDR3 loop spans 15 amino acids. Germline V CDR1 and CDR2: SGHTA, FQGNSA. The chain's CDR3 is CASSLDPGGDTEAFF. The CDR3 DNA is TGTGCCAGCAGCTTAGACCCCGGGGGAGACACTGAAGCTTTCTTT.

This chain links TRBV10-3 with TRBJ1-1; the D is unclear. The germline V gene encodes CDR1 ENHRY and CDR2 SYGVKD. This CDR3 is built from 14 residues. Trimming cost V 4 bases and J 1 base, with 10 bases left between them. The CDR3 spells CAISVGGRNTEAFF. The CDR3 DNA reads TGTGCCATCAGTGTTGGAGGGAGGAACACTGAAGCTTTCTTT.

This chain uses TRBV10-1 with TRBJ2-3; the D gene is possibly TRBD2 (7 bases). CDR3 length: 17 amino acids. The V end was cut by 3 bases, the J end by 1 base, with 17 bases between. Germline V gene lookup returns CDR1 WNHNN and CDR2 SYGVQD (reference sequence). CDR3 region: CASSEGGGQFRTDTQYF. The CDR3 nucleotides read TGCGCCAGCAGTGAAGGGGGGGGCCAATTCCGCACAGATACGCAGTATTTT.

The chain links TRBV14 to TRBJ1-1; D remains unclear. This CDR3 has 13 residues. Germline assignment: CDR1 SGHDN and CDR2 FVKESK. V was trimmed by 4 bases and J by 3 bases, leaving 9 bases between them. The CDR3 reads CASSLGYHTEAFF. The CDR3, as DNA: TGTGCCAGCAGCCTAGGGTACCACACTGAAGCTTTCTTT.

The chain employs TRBV5-8 and TRBJ1-1, with TRBD1 as a possible D gene (5 bases). Trimming removed 1 base at V and 0 bases at J, with 16 bases between. The CDR3 consists of 17 residues. Looked up from germline, CDR1 is SGHTS and CDR2 is YDEGEE. The CDR3 DNA sequence: TGTGCCAGCAGCTTGAGGGTTACAGGCGACATGAACACTGAAGCTTTCTTT. Translated, it gives CASSLRVTGDMNTEAFF.

The chain has TRBV27 and TRBJ2-7; the D is unclear. V was shortened by 6 bases and J by 1 base, with 13 bases between the two germline ends. This CDR3 is 14 amino acids long. Germline CDR1 MNHEY, CDR2 SMNVEV (reference sequence). The CDR3 DNA sequence: TGTGCCAGCAGCTCCCCATCGACGTCCTACGAGCAGTACTTC. Its translation: CASSSPSTSYEQYF.

This rearrangement joins TRBV29-1 to TRBJ2-3, with a possible D match to TRBD2 (6 bases). The germline gives CDR1 SQVTM, CDR2 ANQGSEA. Trimming took 8 bases from V and 2 from J, leaving 17 bases between them. This CDR3 spans 14 amino acids. The CDR3, as DNA: TGCAGCTTTAAGGGGACTCCCATCACAGATACGCAGTATTTT. Encoded protein: CSFKGTPITDTQYF.

The table lists this clone with a few counts. CDR3: CASRGTGIGNEKLFF. The CDR3 DNA reads TGTGCCAGCAGGGGGACAGGGATCGGGAATGAAAAACTGTTTTTT. V usage is TRBV2 and J usage is TRBJ1-4; 9 nucleotides line up with TRBD1. V was clipped by 6 bases and J by 5 bases; unmatched bases: 7. From germline, CDR1 is SNHLY and CDR2 FYNNEI. This CDR3 is built from 15 residues.

The CDR3 DNA follows: TGTGCCAGCAGCTCGGCCTTGGAGGAGTGGGATGAAAAACTGTTTTTT. As protein: CASSSALEEWDEKLFF. The V and J genes are TRBV5-6 and TRBJ1-4; D is uncertain. Trimming left V 3 bases short and J 6 bases short, with 18 bases between. The V gene's germline CDR1 is SGHDT and CDR2 YYEEEE. This CDR3 contains 16 residues.

Only one count was recorded for this clone. The CDR3 coding sequence is TGTGCCAGCAGCCTGACGGAGGGATCCTACGAGCAGTACTTC. Amino acids: CASSLTEGSYEQYF. The chain combines TRBV11-2 with TRBJ2-7; a possible D gene is TRBD2 (6 bases). Germline loops: CDR1 SGHAT, CDR2 FQNNGV. Trimming stripped 5 bases from V and 1 base from J, with 12 bases between. CDR3 size: 14 residues.

Of note for this clone: At the DNA level, this CDR3 is encoded by other sequences in the same sample as well. This chain links TRBV5-6 with TRBJ2-1; TRBD2 matches at 9 bases. V trimming: 0 bases; J trimming: 3 bases; junction bases outside the gene matches: 4. CDR1 is SGHDT and CDR2 is YYEEEE in the germline V gene. This CDR3 comprises 16 residues. CDR3 protein: CASSLALAGRYNEQFF. The CDR3 nucleotides are TGTGCCAGCAGCTTGGCCCTAGCGGGGCGCTACAATGAGCAGTTCTTC.

The V and J genes are TRBV6-5 and TRBJ2-7, with 8 bases fitting TRBD1. Germline V gene lookup returns CDR1 MNHEY and CDR2 SVGAGI. V gave up 6 bases and J gave up 7 bases; unmatched junction bases: 8. The CDR3 loop spans 13 amino acids. The chain's CDR3 is CASRSGGRWEQYF. For the CDR3, the DNA is TGTGCCAGCAGATCAGGGGGCCGTTGGGAGCAGTACTTC.

This clone was detected once. The J gene is TRBJ2-7, the V gene TRBV28; perhaps TRBD1 as D (6 bases). CDR1 and CDR2 (germline): MDHEN, SYDVKM. The CDR3 sequence is 13 residues long. Trimming shortened V by 5 bases and J by 0 bases, and 8 bases separated the two germline ends. The CDR3 region has the DNA TGTGCCAGCAGTCCGGACAGCTCCTACGAGCAGTACTTC. Encoded protein: CASSPDSSYEQYF.

The rearrangement uses TRBV6-1 and TRBJ1-1, with D hard to call. V was cut by 2 bases and J by 3 bases, with 7 bases left in between. Germline V CDR1 and CDR2: MNHNS, SASEGT. The CDR3 totals 13 residues. Written as DNA, the CDR3 is TGTGCCAGCAGTGAATTGGTCGACACTGAAGCTTTCTTT. The encoded protein is CASSELVDTEAFF.

The rearrangement uses TRBV4-3 and TRBJ2-7; D unclear. The CDR3 spans 17 residues. V was trimmed by 0 bases and J by 2 bases, leaving 17 bases between them. CDR1 and CDR2 (germline): LGHNA, YSLEER. CDR3 loop: CASSQDWAHGVTYEQYF. The CDR3 DNA reads as TGCGCCAGCAGCCAAGATTGGGCCCACGGAGTCACCTACGAGCAGTACTTC.

The chain links TRBV19 to TRBJ2-7, with a tentative D call TRBD2 (6 bases). The V and J ends lost 5 bases and 0 bases respectively, with 17 bases between them. Germline lookup yields CDR1 LNHDA and CDR2 SQIVND (reference sequence). This CDR3 comprises 16 residues. DNA of the CDR3: TGTGCCAGTAGTCCCGGGGGTAGCGGCAGCTCCTACGAGCAGTACTTC. It codes for CASSPGGSGSSYEQYF.

The rearrangement uses TRBV10-3 and TRBJ1-6; D not resolved. Germline V lookup: CDR1 ENHRY, CDR2 SYGVKD. Trimming cost V 11 bases and J 0 bases, with 17 bases left between them. CDR3 length: 16 residues. The CDR3 here is CASCQTVTSYNSPLHF. In DNA, the CDR3 is TGTGCCTCCTGCCAGACCGTAACCTCCTATAATTCACCCCTCCACTTT.

The rearrangement links TRBV4-3 to TRBJ1-1; D is perhaps TRBD1 (6 bases). The CDR3 contains 14 residues. Per germline, CDR1 LGHNA and CDR2 YSLEER. The germline V and J ends were trimmed by 0 bases and 4 bases, with 9 bases remaining between them. CDR3 sequence (DNA): TGCGCCAGCAGCCAAGACGACAGGAGCACTGAAGCTTTCTTT. This encodes CASSQDDRSTEAFF.

J is TRBJ2-7 and V is TRBV10-3, with TRBD1 matching over 8 bases. Germline V gene data show CDR1 as ENHRY and CDR2 as SYGVKD. V lost 3 bases and J lost 3; bases outside the gene matches: 4. This CDR3 spans 14 amino acids. The CDR3 loop is CAISDTGQDYEQYF. Written as DNA, the CDR3 is TGTGCCATCAGTGACACGGGACAGGACTACGAGCAGTACTTC.

The V call is TRBV7-9, the J call TRBJ2-2, with D maybe TRBD2 (6 bases). The CDR3 is made up of 16 amino acids. In germline, CDR1 is SEHNR, CDR2 FQNEAQ (reference sequence). V lost 5 bases and J lost 4, with 17 bases in between. CDR3 DNA: TGTGCCAGCAGCCCCCACGCGGAGGGAGGCACCGGGGAGCTGTTTTTT. This codes for CASSPHAEGGTGELFF.

The gene calls are TRBV4-1 and TRBJ2-5, with D perhaps given as TRBD1 or TRBD2 (5 bases each). The CDR3 length is 14 residues. Between the trimmed V and J ends, which lost 0 bases and 5 bases, there was a span of 10 bases. CDR1 and CDR2 from the germline V gene are MGHRA and YSYEKL. Written as DNA, the CDR3 is TGCGCCAGCAGCCAAGATAGAGGGGTGGAGACCCAGTACTTC. This codes for CASSQDRGVETQYF.

V gene TRBV4-3 combines with J gene TRBJ1-6; a possible D gene is TRBD1 (6 bases). With 0 bases removed from V and 6 bases from J, the gap between germline ends came to 15 bases. This CDR3 has 17 amino acids. The germline gives CDR1 LGHNA, CDR2 YSLEER. The CDR3 is CASSQDRGSLLNSPLHF. CDR3 sequence (DNA): TGCGCCAGCAGCCAAGACAGGGGTTCCCTTCTTAATTCACCCCTCCACTTT.

J is TRBJ2-7 and V is TRBV5-8; 7 bases align to TRBD1. The V gene end was trimmed by 3 bases and the J gene end by 2 bases; junction bases not matched to a gene: 2. Germline-derived CDR1 and CDR2 are SGHTS and YDEGEE. CDR3 length: 13 residues. In DNA, the CDR3 is TGTGCCAGCAGCTGGGACAGAGCCTACGAGCAGTACTTC. Its translation: CASSWDRAYEQYF.